This TCR beta chain was found in a study of blood T cells in healthy people across ages. The study, taken as a whole, reports: Age advanced and TCR beta diversity per million T cells fell, roughly linearly.

The use of a sample-barcoded 5' primer and a J-beta primer mix characterized a second PCR of roughly 6 to 11 cycles. In TCRdb, the 5' RACE reads were re-called with MiXCR into one record per CDR3 protein. Seen here are more than 900,000 distinct CDR3 sequences, 20% to 25% observed once, and the top ten hold around 0.75%. A remark on this clonotype: What it binds is unknown.

The same sample was also studied in work on T cells of mothers and their children. That report notes: Samples were provided by three healthy Caucasian mothers and their six children. Persistent microchimeric T cell clones were not found at ~100 per million sensitivity.

Specimen: blood. The TCR sequence derives from a girl under 10 years old in good health.

The CDR3 DNA is TGTGCCATCAGGGACAGCACAGATACGCAGTATTTT. This encodes CAIRDSTDTQYF. The rearrangement joins TRBV10-3 to TRBJ2-3; D unclear. The CDR3 is 12 residues long. Germline CDR1 reads ENHRY; CDR2 reads SYGVKD. Trimming left V 6 bases short and J 0 bases short, with 4 bases between.